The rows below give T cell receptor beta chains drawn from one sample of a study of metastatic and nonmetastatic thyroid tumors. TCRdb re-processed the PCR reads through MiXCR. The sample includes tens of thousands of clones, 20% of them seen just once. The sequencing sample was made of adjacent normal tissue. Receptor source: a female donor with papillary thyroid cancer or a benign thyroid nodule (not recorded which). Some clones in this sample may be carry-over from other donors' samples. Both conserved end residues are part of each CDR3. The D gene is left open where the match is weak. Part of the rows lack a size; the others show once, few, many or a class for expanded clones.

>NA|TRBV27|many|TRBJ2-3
CASSSRYGSSTDTQYF
TGTGCCAGCAGTTCCCGGTACGGAAGTAGCACAGATACGCAGTATTTT
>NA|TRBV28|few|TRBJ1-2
CVSSWVGPKNYGYTF
TGTGTCAGCAGCTGGGTGGGTCCCAAAAACTATGGCTACACCTTC
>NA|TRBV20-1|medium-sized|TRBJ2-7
CSASRGTRSYEQYF
TGCAGTGCTTCCCGAGGGACGCGCTCCTACGAGCAGTACTTC
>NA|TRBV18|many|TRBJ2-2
CASSLTDPNTGELFF
TGTGCCAGCTCACTAACCGACCCGAACACCGGGGAGCTGTTTTTT
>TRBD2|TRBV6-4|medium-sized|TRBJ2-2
CASRRLAGTGELFF
TGTGCCAGCCGTAGACTAGCGGGCACCGGGGAGCTGTTTTTT
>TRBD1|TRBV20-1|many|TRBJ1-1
CSALGQRNTEAFF
TGCAGTGCCCTGGGACAGCGGAACACTGAAGCTTTCTTT
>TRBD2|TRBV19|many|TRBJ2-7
CASSIWTSGSLSYEQYF
TGTGCCAGTAGTATATGGACTAGCGGGAGCTTGAGCTACGAGCAGTACTTC
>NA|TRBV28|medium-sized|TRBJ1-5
CASSSGQVNQPQHF
TGTGCCAGCAGTTCGGGCCAGGTCAATCAGCCCCAGCATTTT
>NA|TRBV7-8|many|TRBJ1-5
CASSLVQTNQPQHF
TGTGCCAGCAGCTTAGTACAGACTAATCAGCCCCAGCATTTT
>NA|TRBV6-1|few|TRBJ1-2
CASSRDINYGYTF
TGTGCCAGCAGTCGGGACATTAACTATGGCTACACCTTC
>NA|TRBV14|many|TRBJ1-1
CASSQDWRGTEAFF
TGTGCCAGCAGCCAAGATTGGAGGGGGACTGAAGCTTTCTTT
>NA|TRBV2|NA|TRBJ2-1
CASSRPGHLYNEQFF
TGTGCCAGCAGTCGACCGGGACACTTATACAATGAGCAGTTCTTC
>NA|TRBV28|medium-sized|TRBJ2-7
CASSSPLSEQYF
TGTGCCAGCAGTTCCCCTTTGTCCGAGCAGTACTTC
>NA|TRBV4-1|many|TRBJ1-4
CASSPPGARVEKLFF
TGCGCCAGCAGCCCCCCTGGGGCCCGAGTGGAAAAACTGTTTTTT
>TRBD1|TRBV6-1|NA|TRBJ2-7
CASSPGTGGSYEQYF
TGTGCCAGCAGTCCCGGGACAGGGGGCTCCTACGAGCAGTACTTC
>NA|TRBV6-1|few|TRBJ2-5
CASSGGQAGDQETHYF
TGTGCCAGTAGTGGGGGACAGGCGGGGGACCAAGAGACCCATTACTTC
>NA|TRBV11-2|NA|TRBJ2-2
CASTIRSPGELFF
TGTGCCAGCACTATTCGATCTCCCGGGGAGCTGTTTTTT
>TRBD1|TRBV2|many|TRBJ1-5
CASSTGGDAVVYSNQPQHF
TGTGCCAGCAGTACAGGGGGGGACGCCGTAGTCTATAGCAATCAGCCCCAGCATTTT
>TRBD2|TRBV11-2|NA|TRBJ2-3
CASSWGLAYSTDTQYF
TGTGCCAGTAGCTGGGGACTAGCGTATAGCACAGATACGCAGTATTTT
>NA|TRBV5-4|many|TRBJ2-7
CASSLDRFSGEQYF
TGTGCCAGCAGCTTAGACAGGTTTTCTGGCGAGCAGTACTTC
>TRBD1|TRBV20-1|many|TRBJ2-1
CSASRGQKNNEQFF
TGCAGTGCTAGTAGGGGACAGAAAAACAATGAGCAGTTCTTC
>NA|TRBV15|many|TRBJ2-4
CATSRDKGDGIQYF
TGTGCCACCAGCAGAGACAAGGGGGACGGCATTCAGTACTTC
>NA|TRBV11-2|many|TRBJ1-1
CASSIRGGMNTEAFF
TGTGCCAGCAGCATCAGGGGCGGGATGAACACTGAAGCTTTCTTT
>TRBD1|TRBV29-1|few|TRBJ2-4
CSAERQGDIQYF
TGCAGCGCTGAAAGGCAGGGGGACATTCAGTACTTC
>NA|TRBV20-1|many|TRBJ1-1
CSAGLNTEAFF
TGCAGTGCAGGACTGAACACTGAAGCTTTCTTT
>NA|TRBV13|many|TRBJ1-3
CASSLRGSGNTIYF
TGTGCCAGCAGCTTGAGGGGCTCTGGAAACACCATATATTTT
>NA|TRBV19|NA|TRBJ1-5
CASSMGQYSNQPQHF
TGTGCCAGTAGTATGGGACAATATAGCAATCAGCCCCAGCATTTT
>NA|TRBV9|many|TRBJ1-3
CASSVGEVHTIYF
TGTGCCAGCAGCGTAGGGGAAGTCCACACCATATATTTT
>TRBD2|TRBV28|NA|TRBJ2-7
CASRSLAGSEQYF
TGTGCCAGCAGGTCTCTAGCGGGATCTGAGCAGTACTTC
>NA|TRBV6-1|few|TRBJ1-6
CASSPARAGPPLHF
TGTGCCAGCAGCCCCGCGCGGGCGGGACCACCCCTCCACTTT
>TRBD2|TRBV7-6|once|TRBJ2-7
CASSARPGGREEQYF
TGTGCCAGCAGCGCGCGGCCGGGAGGGCGAGAGGAGCAGTACTTC
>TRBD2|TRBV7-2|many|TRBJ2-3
CASGLKTSGRGADTQYF
TGTGCCAGCGGACTGAAGACTAGCGGGAGGGGGGCAGATACGCAGTATTTT
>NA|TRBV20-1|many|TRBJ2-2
CSARGPTTGELFF
TGCAGTGCTAGAGGTCCGACCACCGGGGAGCTGTTTTTT
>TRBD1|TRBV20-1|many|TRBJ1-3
CSARVPPGQGSSGNTIYF
TGCAGTGCTAGAGTTCCCCCGGGACAGGGGAGCTCTGGAAACACCATATATTTT
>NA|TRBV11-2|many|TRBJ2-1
CASSARPSSYNEQFF
TGTGCCAGCAGCGCCCGCCCTAGCTCCTACAATGAGCAGTTCTTC
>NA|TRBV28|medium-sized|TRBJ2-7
CASSSYYRVPAYEQYF
TGTGCCAGCAGTTCCTACTACAGGGTACCGGCCTACGAGCAGTACTTC
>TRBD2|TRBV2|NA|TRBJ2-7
CASRPLAGGRESYEQYF
TGTGCCAGCAGGCCGCTAGCGGGGGGGCGGGAATCCTACGAGCAGTACTTC
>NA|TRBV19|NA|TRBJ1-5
CASSIDPRGNKAQHF
TGTGCCAGTAGTATAGACCCCAGGGGAAATAAGGCCCAGCATTTT
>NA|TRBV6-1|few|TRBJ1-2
CASSLRPTGYGYTF
TGTGCCAGCAGCCTACGGCCGACAGGCTATGGCTACACCTTC
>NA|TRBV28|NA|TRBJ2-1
CASSFPGYSYNEQFF
TGTGCCAGCAGTTTTCCGGGCTACTCCTACAATGAGCAGTTCTTC
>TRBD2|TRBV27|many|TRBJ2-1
CASSLSVAGIYNEQFF
TGTGCCAGCAGTTTATCGGTAGCGGGAATCTACAATGAGCAGTTCTTC
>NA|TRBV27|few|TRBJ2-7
CASSLRGITYEQYF
TGTGCCAGCAGTTTACGGGGGATCACGTACGAGCAGTACTTC
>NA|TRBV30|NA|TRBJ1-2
CAWSGAGHGYTF
TGTGCCTGGAGTGGGGCGGGCCATGGCTACACCTTC
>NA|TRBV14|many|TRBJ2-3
CASSEPEGADTQYF
TGTGCCAGCAGCGAACCGGAGGGAGCAGATACGCAGTATTTT
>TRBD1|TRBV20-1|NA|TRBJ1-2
CSARDRRGYTF
TGCAGTGCTAGGGACAGGCGGGGCTACACCTTC
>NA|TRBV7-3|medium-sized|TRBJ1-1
CASSSPGTEAFF
TGTGCCAGCAGCTCCCCAGGTACTGAAGCTTTCTTT
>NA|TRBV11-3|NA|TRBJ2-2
CASSPRRGGSPGELFF
TGTGCCAGCAGCCCCCGTAGAGGTGGCTCCCCCGGGGAGCTGTTTTTT
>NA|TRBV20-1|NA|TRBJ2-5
CSAGPTGWETQYF
TGCAGTGCTGGACCGACAGGTTGGGAGACCCAGTACTTC
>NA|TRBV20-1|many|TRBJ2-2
CSARDHNGSPTGELFF
TGCAGTGCTAGAGATCATAACGGCAGCCCCACCGGGGAGCTGTTTTTT
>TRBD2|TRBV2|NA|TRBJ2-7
CASSVRRGAVEQYF
TGTGCCAGCAGTGTAAGGCGGGGGGCCGTCGAGCAGTACTTC
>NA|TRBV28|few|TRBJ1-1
CASIFERVTEAFF
TGTGCAAGCATTTTCGAGAGGGTCACTGAAGCTTTCTTT
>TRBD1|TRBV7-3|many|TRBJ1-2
CASSMDRGDGYTF
TGTGCCAGCAGTATGGACAGGGGGGATGGCTACACCTTC
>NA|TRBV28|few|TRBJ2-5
CASSSRRGGGETQYF
TGTGCCAGCAGCTCACGAAGGGGTGGCGGGGAGACCCAGTACTTC
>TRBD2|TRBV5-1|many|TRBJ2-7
CASSSLAGPGEQYF
TGCGCCAGCAGCTCGCTAGCGGGTCCGGGGGAGCAGTACTTC
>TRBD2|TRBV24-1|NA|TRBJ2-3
CATSDPGTSGSLADTQYF
TGTGCCACCAGTGACCCAGGGACTAGCGGGAGTCTGGCAGATACGCAGTATTTT
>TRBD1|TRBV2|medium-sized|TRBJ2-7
CASRARGRDEQYF
TGTGCCAGCAGAGCCAGGGGGCGGGACGAGCAGTACTTC
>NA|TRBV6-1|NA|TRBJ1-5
CASSLTSYINQPQHF
TGTGCCAGCAGTCTTACATCCTATATCAATCAGCCCCAGCATTTT